The T cell receptor beta chain described here comes from a study of blood T cell repertoires in COVID-19. Study overall: Collection of acute and convalescent COVID-19 samples took place in the United States, Italy and Spain. PBMCs, B-cell-depleted T cells, or T cells provided the cDNA or gDNA that made up the material.

Under the authors' procedure: Estimation of nucleated cell counts relied on the amplification of reference gene primers. The method was immunoSEQ multiplex PCR; TCRdb's version includes in-frame clones alone and lacks a portion of them. The DNA gave D and trimming, while V, J and clone size come from that table. This sample has under 150,000 clones, with around 90% found just once. Germline lookup yields CDR1 LNHDA and CDR2 SQIVND (reference sequence). V was clipped by 9 bases and J by 14 bases; unmatched bases: 18. The CDR3 runs to 13 residues. Those enrolled in Seattle joined during active infection and were followed longitudinally afterward.

The source is a man aged 60 to 75 with COVID-19, enrolled during active disease. V gene TRBV19 combines with J gene TRBJ1-1; the match to TRBD1 covers 7 bases. Sequenced input: peripheral blood. CDR3 protein: CASPSGGGAFIFF. The CDR3, as DNA: TGTGCCAGCCCATCCGGAGGGGGCGCCTTTATCTTCTTT.